One and the same sample provided the 21 T cell receptor beta chains below, sequenced in a study of CD8 T cells in Susac syndrome. Reverse transcription of 0.5 to 1 ug RNA was performed with random hexamers. TCRdb re-derived calls from the immunoSEQ multiplex PCR reads in MiXCR, one entry per CDR3 protein. The table lists 65,000 to 80,000 distinct CDR3 sequences, roughly 91% of them singletons. The sequenced sample was CD8+ T cells from PBMCs. All receptors derive from a human donor with multiple sclerosis.

The rearrangement joins TRBV5-6 to TRBJ2-5; D is unclear. The CDR3 consists of 13 residues. The germline V gene has CDR1 SGHDT and CDR2 YYEEEE. The V end was cut by 4 bases, the J end by 0 bases, with 7 bases between. CDR3 in amino acids: CASSQTNQETQYF. CDR3 DNA sequence: TGTGCCAGCAGCCAGACCAACCAAGAGACCCAGTACTTC. The full variable domain, completed using reference TRBV5-6 and TRBJ2-5, is DAGVTQSPTHLIKTRGQQVTLRCSPKSGHDTVSWYQQALGQGPQFIFQYYEEEERQRGNFPDRFSGHQFPNYSSELNVNALLLGDSALYLCASSQTNQETQYFGPGTRLLVL.

J is TRBJ1-3 and V is TRBV9, with D possibly TRBD1 on 5 matching bases. The CDR3 length is 12 residues. The V end was cut by 4 bases, the J end by 8 bases, with 10 bases between. The germline V gene encodes CDR1 SGDLS and CDR2 YYNGEE. Written as DNA, the CDR3 is TGTGCCAGCAGCCCCCCGACAGACACCATATATTTT. It yields the protein CASSPPTDTIYF. Full variable domain (missing parts from reference TRBV9 and TRBJ1-3): DSGVTQTPKHLITATGQRVTLRCSPRSGDLSVYWYQQSLDQGLQFLIQYYNGEERAKGNILERFSAQQFPDLHSELNLSSLELGDSALYFCASSPPTDTIYFGEGSWLTVV.

This clonotype was picked up a small number of times. The chain employs TRBV12-3 or TRBV12-4 and TRBJ2-1; no clear D. CDR3 length: 13 residues. Trimming stripped 4 bases from V and 5 bases from J, with 9 bases between. The DNA of the CDR3 is TGTGCCAGCAGTTCCAGCTACCACAATGAGCAGTTCTTC. It encodes CASSSSYHNEQFF.

This chain joins TRBV28 and TRBJ2-3; either TRBD1 or TRBD2 may supply D (5 bases each). Germline CDR1 MDHEN, CDR2 SYDVKM. This CDR3 contains 13 residues. Trimming removed 7 bases from V and 3 bases from J, with 11 bases in between. CDR3 region: CASKLGVTDTQYF. CDR3 DNA sequence: TGTGCCAGCAAGTTGGGGGTAACAGATACGCAGTATTTT.

The chain links TRBV20-1 to TRBJ2-7, with TRBD2 identical over 7 bases. V lost 2 bases to trimming and J lost 4 bases; unmatched junction nucleotides: 2. The CDR3 runs to 12 residues. CDR1 is DFQATT and CDR2 is SNEGSKA in the germline V gene (reference sequence). CDR3 nucleotide sequence: TGCAGTGCTAGAAGGCGGGAGTACGAGCAGTACTTC. Translated: CSARRREYEQYF.

Only one count was recorded for this clonotype. J is TRBJ2-1 and V is TRBV29-1, with a tentative D call TRBD1 (6 bases). The ends were cut back, 4 bases at V and 9 bases at J, with 10 bases in the middle. The length of the CDR3 is 11 residues. The germline V gene has CDR1 SQVTM and CDR2 ANQGSEA. The CDR3 spells CSVARGTEQFF. CDR3 DNA sequence: TGCAGCGTTGCCAGGGGTACTGAGCAGTTCTTC.

Only one count was recorded for this clonotype. The gene calls are TRBV19 and TRBJ2-5; D possibly uses TRBD1 or TRBD2 (5 bases each). The V end lost 0 bases, the J end lost 6 bases, and 14 bases lay between the germline ends. This CDR3 contains 15 residues. CDR1 and CDR2 from the germline V gene are LNHDA and SQIVND (reference sequence). The CDR3: CASSIDSGQGQTQYF. The CDR3 nucleotides read TGTGCCAGTAGTATAGATTCGGGGCAGGGACAGACCCAGTACTTC.

The V and J genes are TRBV7-9 and TRBJ1-6, with 10 bases lining up with TRBD1. V trimming: 5 bases; J trimming: 13 bases; junction bases outside the gene matches: 11. The CDR3 sequence is 15 residues long. From germline, CDR1 is SEHNR and CDR2 FQNEAQ (reference sequence). The CDR3 nucleotides read TGTGCCAGCAGCCCGGGGGGGGACAGGGGCCGCCCCCTCCACTTT. Translation gives CASSPGGDRGRPLHF.

The chain recombines TRBV7-2 with TRBJ1-1; tentatively, D is TRBD1 (5 bases). The germline gives CDR1 SGHTA, CDR2 FQGNSA. CDR3 size: 13 residues. Trimming cost V 2 bases and J 4 bases, with 8 bases left between them. For the CDR3, the DNA is TGTGCCAGCAGCTTATCAGGGATCACTGAAGCTTTCTTT. Translating it yields CASSLSGITEAFF.

The V gene is TRBV4-1, the J gene TRBJ2-3; 10 nucleotides line up with TRBD2. J lost 1 base, V lost 5 bases, and 12 bases had no gene match. The germline CDR1 and CDR2 sequences are MGHRA and YSYEKL. The CDR3 contains 18 residues. The CDR3, as DNA: TGCGCCAGCAGCGGCCGCGCTTTCGGGACTAGCGGCACAGATACGCAGTATTTT. Translated, it gives CASSGRAFGTSGTDTQYF.

This clonotype appeared a few times. The J gene is TRBJ2-7, the V gene TRBV2; D might be TRBD1 (5 bases). The CDR3 has 13 residues. V lost 5 bases and J lost 2, with 10 bases in between. Germline V lookup: CDR1 SNHLY, CDR2 FYNNEI. In DNA, the CDR3 is TGTGCCAGCAGTATAGGACAAACCTACGAGCAGTACTTC. Its translation is CASSIGQTYEQYF.

The V call is TRBV5-1, the J call TRBJ2-1; D is unresolved. The CDR3 has 13 residues. Germline V gene lookup returns CDR1 SGHRS and CDR2 YFSETQ. V shed 4 bases and J shed 5 bases, with 10 bases lying between them. The DNA of the CDR3 is TGCGCCAGCAGCCCCCTCATTAACAATGAGCAGTTCTTC. It is translated as CASSPLINNEQFF.

This clonotype was observed once. The rearrangement links TRBV28 to TRBJ1-1, with D possibly being TRBD1 (5 bases). Germline V gives CDR1 MDHEN, CDR2 SYDVKM. Trimming removed 5 bases from V and 0 bases from J, with 10 bases in between. The CDR3 has 14 amino acids. As DNA, the CDR3 is TGTGCCAGCAGTCGGGGGGAAATGAACACTGAAGCTTTCTTT. Its translation is CASSRGEMNTEAFF.

This chain links TRBV19 with TRBJ2-3; 8 bases agree with TRBD2. V shed 10 bases, J shed 4 bases, and the junction held 10 bases outside the gene matches. Germline V lookup: CDR1 LNHDA, CDR2 SQIVND (reference sequence). The CDR3 runs to 14 residues. CDR3 loop: CATAAREGPDTQYF. In nucleotides, the CDR3 is TGTGCCACCGCGGCACGGGAGGGCCCAGATACGCAGTATTTT.

The CDR3 here is CASSQDFSGRLNEQFF. Written as DNA, the CDR3 is TGCGCCAGCAGCCAAGATTTTAGCGGGAGGCTCAATGAGCAGTTCTTC. The chain has TRBV4-3 and TRBJ2-1; 10 positions agree with TRBD2. V shed 0 bases and J 6 bases; nucleotides not matched to a gene: 5. CDR3 length: 16 amino acids. Per the germline V gene, CDR1 is LGHNA and CDR2 is YSLEER.

The J gene is TRBJ2-3, the V gene TRBV24-1, with D unclear. CDR1 and CDR2 (germline): KGHDR, SFDVKD. Trimming shortened V by 4 bases and J by 6 bases, and 13 bases separated the two germline ends. CDR3 length equals 14 residues. The CDR3: CATSDTITRDTQYF. The CDR3 DNA reads TGTGCCACCAGTGACACAATAACGAGGGATACGCAGTATTTT.

This clonotype appeared a single time. J is TRBJ2-5 and V is TRBV9; D gene ambiguous. Trimming took off 3 bases at V and 5 bases at J, with 11 bases between the two ends. This CDR3 is built from 13 residues. In germline, CDR1 is SGDLS, CDR2 YYNGEE. CDR3 sequence (DNA): TGTGCCAGCAGCGACATGCTTGGGGAGACCCAGTACTTC. This sequence encodes CASSDMLGETQYF.

This chain connects TRBV5-4 to TRBJ1-2; D remains ambiguous. CDR3 length: 13 amino acids. Trimming removed 6 bases from V and 5 bases from J, with 14 bases in between. CDR1 and CDR2 from the germline V gene are SGHNT and YYREEE (reference sequence). This CDR3 is CASTAEHPYGYTF. CDR3 coding DNA: TGTGCCAGCACCGCGGAACATCCGTATGGCTACACCTTC.

The rearrangement uses TRBV7-2 and TRBJ2-2, with D possibly called TRBD1 or TRBD2 (5 bases each). Trimming stripped 3 bases from V and 5 bases from J, with 19 bases between. Per the germline V gene, CDR1 is SGHTA and CDR2 is FQGNSA. This CDR3 has 17 residues. In DNA, the CDR3 is TGTGCCAGCAGCTTGTACGGGGCCTACGAACAGACCGGGGAGCTGTTTTTT. It yields the protein CASSLYGAYEQTGELFF.

V is TRBV28 and J is TRBJ1-3, with TRBD1 as a possible D gene (6 bases). V lost 10 bases to trimming and J lost 4 bases, with 20 bases between them. Per germline, CDR1 MDHEN and CDR2 SYDVKM. The CDR3 contains 15 residues. CDR3 amino acids: CATHPDRSRGNTIYF. The CDR3, as DNA: TGTGCCACCCATCCCGACAGGTCGCGAGGAAACACCATATATTTT. Supplemented by reference TRBV28 and TRBJ1-3, the full variable domain reads DVKVTQSSRYLVKRTGEKVFLECVQDMDHENMFWYRQDPGLGLRLIYFSYDVKMKEKGDIPEGYSVSREKKERFSLILESASTNQTSMYLCATHPDRSRGNTIYFGEGSWLTVV.

This sequence joins TRBV29-1 and TRBJ1-3; D gene ambiguous. The germline gives CDR1 SQVTM, CDR2 ANQGSEA. This CDR3 has 13 amino acids. Trimming removed 6 bases from V and 0 bases from J, with 9 bases in between. CDR3 in DNA: TGCAGCGTAATAGAGAGCTCTGGAAACACCATATATTTT. Translating gives CSVIESSGNTIYF. The whole variable domain, remainder taken from reference TRBV29-1 and TRBJ1-3, is SAVISQKPSRDICQRGTSLTIQCQVDSQVTMMFWYRQQPGQSLTLIATANQGSEATYESGFVIDKFPISRPNLTFSTLTVSNMSPEDSSIYLCSVIESSGNTIYFGEGSWLTVV.